Each of the 26 T cell receptor beta chains below was sequenced from the same sample in a study of blood T cell repertoires in COVID-19. Profiling relied on immunoSEQ multiplex PCR, and the TCRdb table lists in-frame clones only, not all of them. In the table there are roughly 460,000 clones, roughly 90% of which are singletons. Sequenced sample: peripheral blood. All receptors come from a man aged 18 to 30 with COVID-19, enrolled during active disease.

This chain connects TRBV18 to TRBJ2-2, with 9 nucleotides matching TRBD1. The germline V gene has CDR1 KGHSH and CDR2 LQKENI. The CDR3 totals 16 residues. J gave up 5 bases and V 4 bases, and 8 bases lay outside the gene matches. DNA for the CDR3: TGTGCCAGCTCACACCCCAGGACAGGGGTAACCGGGGAGCTGTTTTTT. Protein sequence: CASSHPRTGVTGELFF.

The chain carries TRBV19 and TRBJ2-3; no clear D gene. The CDR3 runs 15 residues. The V gene's germline CDR1 is LNHDA and CDR2 SQIVND (reference sequence). V gave up 8 bases and J gave up 1 base, with 16 bases separating them. CDR3 bases: TGTGCCAGTCGCAACCAGGAAGTAGGCACAGATACGCAGTATTTT. Translated, it gives CASRNQEVGTDTQYF. The variable domain in full, completed from reference TRBV19 and TRBJ2-3, reads DGGITQSPKYLFRKEGQNVTLSCEQNLNHDAMYWYRQDPGQGLRLIYYSQIVNDFQKGDIAEGYSVSREKKESFPLTVTSAQKNPTAFYLCASRNQEVGTDTQYFGPGTRLTVL.

In nucleotides, the CDR3 is TGTGCCACCAGCAGAGAAGGGGTCACCTACGAGCAGTACTTC. Its protein is CATSREGVTYEQYF. The chain carries TRBV15 and TRBJ2-7, with D perhaps matching TRBD1 (5 bases). Germline CDR1 is LNHNV and CDR2 is YYDKDF (reference sequence). Deletions cut 0 bases from V and 2 bases from J, with 8 bases between. This CDR3 has 14 residues.

This clone was seen once. This chain's CDR3 is CASSFRGGREKLFF. In DNA form, the CDR3 reads TGTGCCAGCAGCTTCCGGGGAGGTCGGGAAAAACTGTTTTTT. V and J are TRBV7-2 and TRBJ1-4; unclear D gene. V dropped 3 bases and J dropped 8 bases, with 13 bases sitting between them. The CDR3 consists of 14 residues. Germline V lookup: CDR1 SGHTA, CDR2 FQGNSA. Supplemented by reference TRBV7-2 and TRBJ1-4, the full variable domain reads GAGVSQSPSNKVTEKGKDVELRCDPISGHTALYWYRQSLGQGLEFLIYFQGNSAPDKSGLPSDRFSAERTGGSVSTLTIQRTQQEDSAVYLCASSFRGGREKLFFGSGTQLSVL.

The chain employs TRBV5-1 and TRBJ1-1; 9 bases map to TRBD1. CDR3 length equals 15 residues. Germline assignment: CDR1 SGHRS and CDR2 YFSETQ. The junction had 6 bases not matched to a gene; V was cut back by 4 bases and J by 2 bases. The CDR3 spells CASSPRTGGNTEAFF. CDR3 DNA: TGCGCCAGCAGCCCGCGAACAGGGGGCAACACTGAAGCTTTCTTT.

In its sample, this clone was seen once. This chain uses TRBV6-5 with TRBJ1-1; 8 nucleotides line up with TRBD1. From germline, CDR1 is MNHEY and CDR2 SVGAGI. CDR3 length: 14 amino acids. The trim removed 4 bases at V and 5 bases at J, leaving 6 bases unmatched. CDR3 DNA: TGTGCCAGCAGTTCTCAGGGGGCGTATACTGAAGCTTTCTTT. This encodes CASSSQGAYTEAFF.

The V and J genes are TRBV27 and TRBJ2-1; 9 nucleotides line up with TRBD2. The V gene's germline CDR1 is MNHEY and CDR2 SMNVEV (reference sequence). This CDR3 has 14 residues. The trim removed 8 bases at V and 4 bases at J, leaving 6 bases unmatched. CDR3 nucleotides: TGTGCCAGCTATAGCGGGAGTAGTTACAATGAGCAGTTCTTC. Amino acids: CASYSGSSYNEQFF.

The chain combines TRBV14 with TRBJ2-2; D possibly corresponds to TRBD1 (6 bases). V was trimmed by 0 bases and J by 1 base, leaving 12 bases between them. Germline values: CDR1 SGHDN, CDR2 FVKESK. The CDR3 extends over 17 amino acids. The CDR3 loop reads CASSQEKTGRNTGELFF. The CDR3 nucleotides read TGTGCCAGCAGCCAAGAGAAGACAGGAAGGAACACCGGGGAGCTGTTTTTT. Combining the CDR3 with reference TRBV14 and TRBJ2-2 gives the whole variable domain EAGVTQFPSHSVIEKGQTVTLRCDPISGHDNLYWYRRVMGKEIKFLLHFVKESKQDESGMPNNRFLAERTGGTYSTLKVQPAELEDSGVYFCASSQEKTGRNTGELFFGEGSRLTVL.

The genes are TRBV14 and TRBJ2-6; TRBD1 aligns across 7 bases. This CDR3 is 18 amino acids long. V lost 4 bases and J lost 2; bases outside the gene matches: 11. Germline V gene lookup returns CDR1 SGHDN and CDR2 FVKESK. The CDR3 nucleotides read TGTGCCAGCAGCCGGGACAGTCAACTCCGTGCTGGGGCCAACGTCCTGACTTTC. It codes for CASSRDSQLRAGANVLTF.

The genes are TRBV3-1 (or the pseudogene TRBV3-2) and TRBJ2-7; no definite D call. V shed 4 bases and J shed 2 bases, with 12 bases lying between them. The CDR3 consists of 14 residues. From germline, CDR1 is LGHDT and CDR2 YNNKEL (reference sequence). The CDR3 loop is CASSPRDRAYEQYF. In nucleotides, the CDR3 is TGTGCCAGCAGCCCTCGTGATCGCGCCTACGAGCAGTACTTC.

This clone was seen just once. The chain joins TRBV7-2 to TRBJ2-1; perhaps TRBD2 as D (5 bases). The CDR3 has 15 residues. Looked up from germline, CDR1 is SGHTA and CDR2 is FQGNSA. The V and J ends lost 4 bases and 7 bases respectively, with 17 bases between them. CDR3 DNA: TGTGCCAGCAGCTACATAGCGCGGCCTCGTAATGAGCAGTTCTTC. Its translation is CASSYIARPRNEQFF.

The chain carries TRBV4-2 and TRBJ2-2; D not resolved. This CDR3 is built from 15 residues. Germline assignment: CDR1 LGHNA and CDR2 YNFKEQ. Deletions cut 0 bases from V and 2 bases from J, with 7 bases between. The CDR3: CASSQEQLNTGELFF. The CDR3 DNA sequence: TGTGCCAGCAGCCAAGAACAGCTTAACACCGGGGAGCTGTTTTTT.

V gene TRBV29-1 combines with J gene TRBJ2-3; D perhaps matches TRBD2 (6 bases). Trimming left V 5 bases short and J 2 bases short, with 11 bases between. The CDR3 runs to 13 residues. Germline V gene lookup returns CDR1 SQVTM and CDR2 ANQGSEA. The CDR3: CSVTGTVTDTQYF. For the CDR3, the DNA is TGCAGCGTTACCGGGACTGTCACAGATACGCAGTATTTT.

V is TRBV6-4 and J is TRBJ1-1; 9 bases match TRBD1. The CDR3 loop spans 17 amino acids. Germline values: CDR1 MRHNA, CDR2 SNTAGT. Trimming cost V 3 bases and J 4 bases; bases outside gene matches: 12. CDR3 nucleotide sequence: TGTGCCAGCAGTGAGGTCGTGGACAGGGGCCCCTTCACTGAAGCTTTCTTT. It yields the protein CASSEVVDRGPFTEAFF.

The CDR3 nucleotides are TGTGCCAGCAGTGGATACAGGTTTACTGAAGCTTTCTTT. Protein: CASSGYRFTEAFF. The chain joins TRBV27 to TRBJ1-1, with a possible D match to TRBD1 (5 bases). With 5 bases removed from V and 5 bases from J, the gap between germline ends came to 12 bases. CDR1 MNHEY and CDR2 SMNVEV come from the germline V gene (reference sequence). The CDR3 runs to 13 residues.

This sequence joins TRBV13 and TRBJ2-2; 7 positions agree with TRBD1. With 1 base clipped from V and 2 bases from J, the junction kept 16 bases outside the gene matches. Germline V lookup: CDR1 PRHDT, CDR2 FYEKMQ (reference sequence). This CDR3 is 20 amino acids long. The CDR3 DNA is TGTGCCAGCAGCTTAGAGGTCGGCCGGTGGGACAGAATAAACACCGGGGAGCTGTTTTTT. It codes for CASSLEVGRWDRINTGELFF.

This clone came up many times. The chain employs TRBV2 and TRBJ2-7, with TRBD1 identical over 8 bases. Unmatched junction bases numbered 6, after V lost 7 bases and J lost 1 base. Germline V gene data show CDR1 as SNHLY and CDR2 as FYNNEI. The CDR3 is made up of 14 amino acids. CDR3 amino acids: CASNQGAQSYEQYF. The CDR3 region has the DNA TGTGCCAGCAACCAGGGGGCGCAGTCCTACGAGCAGTACTTC.

This clone was counted between two and nine times. The chain links TRBV2 to TRBJ1-6, with a weak D call TRBD1 (5 bases). The CDR3 totals 14 residues. V lost 3 bases to trimming and J lost 8 bases, with 11 bases between them. Per the germline V gene, CDR1 is SNHLY and CDR2 is FYNNEI. DNA for the CDR3: TGTGCCAGCAGTGACCGGGGACTTTATTCACCCCTCCACTTT. Protein sequence: CASSDRGLYSPLHF.

This clone was observed a few times. This chain joins TRBV10-1 and TRBJ2-7, with unresolved D. This CDR3 has 11 amino acids. CDR1 and CDR2 (germline): WNHNN, SYGVQD (reference sequence). Trimming cost V 3 bases and J 4 bases, with 4 bases left between them. The CDR3 is CASSEAYEQYF. Written as DNA, the CDR3 is TGCGCCAGCAGTGAAGCTTACGAGCAGTACTTC.

The gene calls are TRBV9 and TRBJ2-5; TRBD2 might be the D (6 bases). This CDR3 comprises 15 residues. Between the trimmed V and J ends, which lost 3 bases and 4 bases, there was a span of 16 bases. The germline V gene encodes CDR1 SGDLS and CDR2 YYNGEE. The CDR3 nucleotides are TGTGCCAGCAGCGACCGGGGACGGGGAGGAGAGACCCAGTACTTC. As protein: CASSDRGRGGETQYF.

This sequence joins TRBV27 and TRBJ2-7, with 7 bases aligning to TRBD1. Per the germline V gene, CDR1 is MNHEY and CDR2 is SMNVEV (reference sequence). Unmatched junction bases numbered 12, after V lost 6 bases and J lost 4 bases. The CDR3 is 15 amino acids. DNA of the CDR3: TGTGCCAGCAGATCCAACAGGGGAGTGGTGTACGAGCAGTACTTC. It translates to CASRSNRGVVYEQYF.

The chain employs TRBV30 and TRBJ1-5, with a weak D call TRBD1 (6 bases). The CDR3 is 16 residues long. CDR1 and CDR2 (germline): GTSNPN, SVGIG (reference sequence). V dropped 0 bases and J dropped 6 bases, with 18 bases sitting between them. The CDR3 loop is CAWSVRRGARGQPQHF. In DNA form, the CDR3 reads TGTGCCTGGAGTGTACGTCGGGGGGCGCGGGGTCAGCCCCAGCATTTT.

This chain uses TRBV21-1 with TRBJ2-7; the table's D gene call, TRBD1, was not cross checked with the DNA. TRBV21-1 is a listed pseudogene. The CDR3 sequence is 15 residues long. CDR3 residues: CASSSTGGVSYEQYF. In nucleotides, the CDR3 is TGTGCCAGCAGCAGTACAGGGGGCGTCTCCTACGAGCAGTACTTC.

This sequence joins TRBV4-2 and TRBJ1-1; D gene uncertain. V was shortened by 0 bases and J by 0 bases, with 11 bases between the two germline ends. The CDR3 contains 16 residues. Germline V gives CDR1 LGHNA, CDR2 YNFKEQ. Here the CDR3 DNA reads TGTGCCAGCAGCCAAGAAGGAGCTATCATGAACACTGAAGCTTTCTTT. Translation gives CASSQEGAIMNTEAFF.

This clone is a singleton in its sample. The chain is built from TRBV3-1 (or the pseudogene TRBV3-2) and TRBJ2-3, with 7 bases fitting TRBD2. V lost 1 base and J lost 10; bases outside the gene matches: 8. CDR1 LGHDT and CDR2 YNNKEL come from the germline V gene (reference sequence). This CDR3 spans 14 amino acids. Here the CDR3 DNA reads TGTGCCAGCAGCCAAGCGGCGGGGGTCGGGGCGCAGTATTTT. Translated, it gives CASSQAAGVGAQYF.

This rearrangement joins TRBV2 to TRBJ1-1; D perhaps matches TRBD1 (5 bases). CDR3 length: 14 amino acids. CDR1 SNHLY and CDR2 FYNNEI come from the germline V gene. Trimming shortened V by 7 bases and J by 1 base, and 13 bases separated the two germline ends. This CDR3 is CASIRQSTNTEAFF. As DNA, the CDR3 is TGTGCCAGCATTCGACAGTCCACGAACACTGAAGCTTTCTTT.